The 6 T cell receptor beta chains below come from one sample, sequenced in a study of blood T cell repertoires in COVID-19. The assay was immunoSEQ multiplex PCR, and TCRdb's table has in-frame clones only and misses some. The data show hundreds of thousands of clones, with roughly four fifths seen just once and roughly a tenth held by the top ten. Material for sequencing was peripheral blood. The receptors were gathered from an elderly woman with acute or convalescent COVID-19.

CDR3 bases: TGTGCCAGCAGCCCCTGGGTCGGGAGGATGAACACTGAAGCTTTCTTT. Protein sequence: CASSPWVGRMNTEAFF. This chain joins TRBV7-2 and TRBJ1-1; D is uncertain. CDR3 length: 16 residues. Trimming left V 5 bases short and J 0 bases short, with 16 bases between. Germline CDR1 SGHTA, CDR2 FQGNSA.

The chain links TRBV21-1 to TRBJ1-5; the D call TRBD1 from the table was never checked on the DNA. TRBV21-1 is an annotated pseudogene. The CDR3 is 17 residues long. The DNA of the CDR3 is TGTGCCAGCGTCCAAGGGCGTTCAAGGAGGGGGCCTCAGCCCCAGCATTTT. This translates into CASVQGRSRRGPQPQHF.

The chain employs TRBV28 and TRBJ2-5, with a weak D call TRBD1 (5 bases). The V end lost 8 bases, the J end lost 5 bases, and 21 bases lay between the germline ends. CDR3 size: 15 residues. Per the germline V gene, CDR1 is MDHEN and CDR2 is SYDVKM. This CDR3 is CASLSVRVFRETQYF. The CDR3 coding sequence is TGTGCCAGCCTCAGCGTCAGGGTATTCCGGGAGACCCAGTACTTC.

V and J are TRBV7-3 and TRBJ2-5; D call uncertain. The length of the CDR3 is 15 residues. Germline CDR1 is SGHTA and CDR2 is FQGTGA. Trimming removed 1 base at V and 4 bases at J, with 13 bases between. The CDR3 loop is CASSLSGAPVETQYF. CDR3 coding DNA: TGTGCCAGCAGCTTAAGCGGAGCCCCGGTAGAGACCCAGTACTTC. Full variable domain (rest looked up from reference TRBV7-3 and TRBJ2-5): GAGVSQTPSNKVTEKGKYVELRCDPISGHTALYWYRQSLGQGPEFLIYFQGTGAADDSGLPNDRFFAVRPEGSVSTLKIQRTERGDSAVYLCASSLSGAPVETQYFGPGTRLLVL.

V is TRBV24-1 and J is TRBJ2-3; 10 positions agree with TRBD2. The CDR3 spans 17 residues. With V trimmed by 5 bases and J by 2 bases, 9 bases remained unmatched. CDR1 and CDR2 (germline): KGHDR, SFDVKD. As DNA, the CDR3 is TGTGCCACCAGTGCCGGAATAGCGGGGGGCAACACAGATACGCAGTATTTT. Translating it yields CATSAGIAGGNTDTQYF.

This clone was counted between two and nine times. V usage is TRBV7-8 and J usage is TRBJ1-6; the D is unclear. CDR3 length equals 15 residues. Germline CDR1 is SGHVS and CDR2 is FQNEAQ. V was shortened by 1 base and J by 5 bases, with 9 bases between the two germline ends. CDR3 residues: CASSLVYRDNSPLHF. The CDR3 DNA follows: TGTGCCAGCAGCTTAGTTTACAGAGATAATTCACCCCTCCACTTT.